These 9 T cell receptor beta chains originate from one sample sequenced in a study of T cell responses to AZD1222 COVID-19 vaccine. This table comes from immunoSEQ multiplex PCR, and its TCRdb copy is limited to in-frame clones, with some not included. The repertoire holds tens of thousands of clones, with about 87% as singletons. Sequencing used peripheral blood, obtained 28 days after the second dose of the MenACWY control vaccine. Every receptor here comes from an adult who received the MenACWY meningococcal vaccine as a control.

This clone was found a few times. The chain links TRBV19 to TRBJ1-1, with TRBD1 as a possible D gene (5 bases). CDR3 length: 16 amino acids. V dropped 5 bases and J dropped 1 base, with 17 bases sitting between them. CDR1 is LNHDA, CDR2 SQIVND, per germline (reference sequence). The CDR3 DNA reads TGTGCCAGTAGTCCCCATTCCGGGACGGCGAACACTGAAGCTTTCTTT. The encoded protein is CASSPHSGTANTEAFF.

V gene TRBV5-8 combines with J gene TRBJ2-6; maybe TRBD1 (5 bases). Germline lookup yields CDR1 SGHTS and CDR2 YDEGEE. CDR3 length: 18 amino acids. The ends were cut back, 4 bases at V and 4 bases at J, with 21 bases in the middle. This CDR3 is CASSLDMGLGAGANVLTF. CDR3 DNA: TGTGCCAGCAGCCTGGACATGGGGTTAGGAGCAGGGGCCAACGTCCTGACTTTC.

The CDR3 sequence: CASSRGYQPQHF. The CDR3 DNA reads TGTGCCAGCAGCAGGGGATACCAGCCCCAGCATTTT. The V call is TRBV21-1, the J call TRBJ1-5. TRBV21-1 is a known pseudogene. The CDR3 extends over 12 amino acids.

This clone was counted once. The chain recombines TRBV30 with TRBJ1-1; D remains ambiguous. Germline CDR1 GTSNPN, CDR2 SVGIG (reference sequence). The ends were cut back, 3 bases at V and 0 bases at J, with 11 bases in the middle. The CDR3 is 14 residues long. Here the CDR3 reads CAWRIPGVNTEAFF. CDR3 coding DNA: TGTGCCTGGAGAATTCCAGGAGTGAACACTGAAGCTTTCTTT.

The CDR3 sequence: CASSLGTGPSYNSPLHF. The CDR3 DNA follows: TGCGCCAGCAGCTTGGGCACAGGGCCCTCCTATAATTCACCCCTCCACTTT. The chain has TRBV5-1 and TRBJ1-6, with a possible D match to TRBD1 (6 bases). Looked up from germline, CDR1 is SGHRS and CDR2 is YFSETQ. The CDR3 is 17 amino acids. V was pared by 0 bases and J by 0 bases, with 10 bases between.

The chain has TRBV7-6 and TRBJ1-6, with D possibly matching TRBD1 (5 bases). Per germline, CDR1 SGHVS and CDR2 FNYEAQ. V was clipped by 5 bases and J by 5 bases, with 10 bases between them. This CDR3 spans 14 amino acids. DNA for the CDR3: TGTGCCAGCAGCCCCAGGGAAGATAATTCACCCCTCCACTTT. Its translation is CASSPREDNSPLHF.

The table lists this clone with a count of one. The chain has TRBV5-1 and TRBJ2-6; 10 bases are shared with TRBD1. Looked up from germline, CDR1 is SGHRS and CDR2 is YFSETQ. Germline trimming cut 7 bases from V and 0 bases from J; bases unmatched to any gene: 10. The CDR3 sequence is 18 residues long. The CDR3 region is CASSSRRQGASGANVLTF. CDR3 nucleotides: TGCGCCAGCTCCTCCCGGCGACAGGGGGCCTCTGGGGCCAACGTCCTGACTTTC.

CDR3 in amino acids: CASSLGGRTGELFF. CDR3 nucleotide sequence: TGTGCCAGCAGCTTAGGGGGGCGGACCGGGGAGCTGTTTTTT. This rearrangement joins TRBV7-6 to TRBJ2-2; perhaps TRBD1 as D (6 bases). The CDR3 sequence is 14 residues long. Germline V gene sequence: CDR1 SGHVS, CDR2 FNYEAQ. Trimming took 1 base from V and 5 from J, leaving 8 bases between them.

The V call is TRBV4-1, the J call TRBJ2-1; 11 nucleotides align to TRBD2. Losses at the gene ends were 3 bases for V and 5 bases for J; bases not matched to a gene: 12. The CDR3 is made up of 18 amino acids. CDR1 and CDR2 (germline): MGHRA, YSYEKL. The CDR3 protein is CASSHALGRGLADNEQFF. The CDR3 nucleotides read TGCGCCAGCAGCCATGCCTTGGGCAGGGGACTAGCGGACAATGAGCAGTTCTTC.